Listed here are 28 T cell receptor beta chains from one sample, sequenced in a study of shared clonotypes between healthy human individuals. Sequenced by immunoSEQ multiplex PCR; TCRdb stores in-frame clones only, minus some. In the table there are over 850,000 clones, 70% to 80% of which are singletons. The sequenced sample consisted of memory CD4+ T cells from PBMCs. Regarding subset: CD45RA-negative fraction. The receptors stem from a young man in good health. Some clones in this sample may be carry-over from other donors' samples.

In regard to this clone: Other nucleotide sequences from this sample produce the same CDR3. The chain combines TRBV5-6 with TRBJ1-5; 7 bases are a match to TRBD1. V was pared by 4 bases and J by 7 bases, with 8 bases of the junction left unmatched. The CDR3 contains 14 residues. Per germline, CDR1 SGHDT and CDR2 YYEEEE. CDR3 loop: CASSRQGSGQPQHF. CDR3 coding DNA: TGTGCCAGCAGCAGACAGGGTTCGGGGCAGCCCCAGCATTTT.

The gene calls are TRBV15 and TRBJ2-5; D call uncertain. The V gene's germline CDR1 is LNHNV and CDR2 YYDKDF (reference sequence). V lost 1 base, J lost 1 base, and 7 bases lay in between. This CDR3 region has 14 residues. For the CDR3, the DNA is TGTGCCACCAGCAGAGCCCCGACCCAAGAGACCCAGTACTTC. Translating gives CATSRAPTQETQYF.

This sequence joins TRBV5-7 and TRBJ1-4; possibly TRBD1 for D (5 bases). TRBV5-7 is assigned to the ORF class and has an uncertain function. The V end lost 1 base, the J end lost 5 bases, and 12 bases lay between the germline ends. There are 15 residues in the CDR3. The CDR3 here is CASSLRRGGNEKLFF. CDR3 nucleotides: TGTGCCAGCAGCTTGCGTAGGGGAGGGAATGAAAAACTGTTTTTT.

The CDR3 spells CASSSQTSLGEQYF. The DNA of the CDR3 is TGCGCCAGCAGTTCTCAGACTAGCCTGGGGGAGCAGTACTTC. The rearrangement links TRBV5-1 to TRBJ2-7; TRBD2 aligns across 7 bases. Trimming took 5 bases from V and 7 from J; bases not matched to a gene: 12. The CDR3 has 14 residues. Germline CDR1 reads SGHRS; CDR2 reads YFSETQ.

The V call is TRBV5-4, the J call TRBJ2-1, with TRBD2 matching over 11 bases. Germline assignment: CDR1 SGHNT and CDR2 YYREEE (reference sequence). V was clipped by 4 bases and J by 4 bases; unmatched bases: 4. This CDR3 is built from 15 residues. This chain's CDR3 is CASSEGTSGYNEQFF. The CDR3 region has the DNA TGTGCCAGCAGCGAAGGGACTAGCGGTTACAATGAGCAGTTCTTC.

The genes are TRBV4-2 and TRBJ2-7; the D is unclear. Trimming removed 1 base from V and 2 bases from J, with 15 bases in between. CDR1 and CDR2 from the germline V gene are LGHNA and YNFKEQ. This CDR3 has 16 residues. For the CDR3, the DNA is TGTGCCAGCAGCCAAGGAGAGGCCCAGCTGCCCTACGAGCAGTACTTC. Protein: CASSQGEAQLPYEQYF.

The rearrangement links TRBV7-9 to TRBJ1-1; TRBD1 aligns across 7 bases. Trimming cost V 5 bases and J 1 base; bases outside gene matches: 4. CDR1 and CDR2 from the germline V gene are SEHNR and FQNEAQ (reference sequence). The CDR3 covers 14 residues. The CDR3 region is CASSHRGGNTEAFF. For the CDR3, the DNA is TGTGCCAGCAGCCACAGGGGAGGGAACACTGAAGCTTTCTTT.

The V call is TRBV5-5, the J call TRBJ1-2; D ambiguous. Germline loops: CDR1 SGHKS, CDR2 YYEKEE (reference sequence). There are 15 residues in the CDR3. V was clipped by 1 base and J by 8 bases, with 18 bases between them. In nucleotides, the CDR3 is TGTGCCAGCAGCTTGTCGCCGCGATTACAGTGGGGCTACACCTTC. It specifies CASSLSPRLQWGYTF.

The V gene is TRBV5-4, the J gene TRBJ2-6, with TRBD1 as a possible D gene (8 bases). Deletions cut 2 bases from V and 1 base from J, with 13 bases between. Germline CDR1 reads SGHNT; CDR2 reads YYREEE (reference sequence). This CDR3 is built from 17 residues. CDR3 amino acids: CASSFTGGGSGANVLTF. The DNA of the CDR3 is TGTGCCAGCAGCTTTACAGGGGGAGGGTCTGGGGCCAACGTCCTGACTTTC.

This clone was detected only a few times. The chain links TRBV27 to TRBJ1-4; 12 bases match TRBD1. The length of the CDR3 is 15 residues. Germline V gene sequence: CDR1 MNHEY, CDR2 SMNVEV (reference sequence). V lost 3 bases to trimming and J lost 10 bases; unmatched junction nucleotides: 6. The DNA of the CDR3 is TGTGCCAGCAGTTTCAGGGGGACAGGGGGCGGAAAACTGTTTTTT. Translated: CASSFRGTGGGKLFF.

This clone came up a few times. V is TRBV11-3 and J is TRBJ1-1; 8 bases fit TRBD1. The germline gives CDR1 SGHNT, CDR2 YENEEA. Unmatched junction bases numbered 7, after V lost 1 base and J lost 6 bases. The CDR3 length is 15 residues. In DNA, the CDR3 is TGTGCCAGCAGCTTAGCGTTCGGACAGGGCGCTGAAGCTTTCTTT. This gives the protein CASSLAFGQGAEAFF.

The chain is built from TRBV4-1 and TRBJ2-1; D is undetermined. The germline gives CDR1 MGHRA, CDR2 YSYEKL. V lost 4 bases to trimming and J lost 6 bases, with 16 bases between them. This CDR3 contains 15 residues. The CDR3 DNA sequence: TGCGCCAGCAGCCCCCTCCGCCTCCGGGCCAATGAGCAGTTCTTC. Its translation: CASSPLRLRANEQFF.

J is TRBJ2-3 and V is TRBV5-1, with TRBD2 matching 10 bases. The CDR3 length is 20 residues. The germline V gene has CDR1 SGHRS and CDR2 YFSETQ. Trimming cost V 4 bases and J 5 bases; bases outside gene matches: 22. This CDR3 reads CASSINRGRSGRGVIDTQYF. As DNA, the CDR3 is TGCGCCAGCAGCATAAACAGGGGACGAAGCGGGAGGGGAGTAATAGATACGCAGTATTTT.

CDR3 sequence: CASSPYRDPISGYTF. CDR3 in DNA: TGTGCCAGCAGTCCCTACCGGGACCCCATTTCCGGCTACACCTTC. The V gene is TRBV6-6, the J gene TRBJ1-2; a weak D match, TRBD1 (5 bases). CDR3 length: 15 residues. Trimming removed 5 bases at V and 8 bases at J, with 21 bases between. Germline V gene lookup returns CDR1 MNHNY and CDR2 SVGAGI (reference sequence).

J is TRBJ1-4 and V is TRBV10-1, with D maybe TRBD1 (5 bases). CDR1 is WNHNN and CDR2 is SYGVQD in the germline V gene (reference sequence). The germline V and J ends were trimmed by 4 bases and 6 bases, with 18 bases remaining between them. The CDR3 totals 16 residues. CDR3 in amino acids: CASSVLTGRDDEKLFF. Written as DNA, the CDR3 is TGCGCCAGCAGTGTATTAACGGGTAGGGACGATGAAAAACTGTTTTTT.

The genes are TRBV11-2 and TRBJ2-2; perhaps TRBD2 as D (5 bases). V shed 4 bases and J shed 6 bases, with 18 bases lying between them. Germline lookup yields CDR1 SGHAT and CDR2 FQNNGV. The CDR3 is made up of 16 amino acids. The CDR3 region is CASSYRPDSSAGELFF. The CDR3 bases are TGTGCCAGCAGCTACCGCCCGGACTCAAGTGCCGGGGAGCTGTTTTTT.

This clone was seen a few times. This chain links TRBV6-5 with TRBJ2-7; D gene unclear. CDR3 length: 14 amino acids. The V end was cut by 6 bases, the J end by 0 bases, with 12 bases between. Per the germline V gene, CDR1 is MNHEY and CDR2 is SVGAGI. The CDR3 DNA sequence: TGTGCCAGCAGACCAGGAATGACCTCCTACGAGCAGTACTTC. Its protein product is CASRPGMTSYEQYF.

The chain employs TRBV6-5 and TRBJ1-1, with D unresolved. The CDR3 is 16 amino acids. V was trimmed by 4 bases and J by 3 bases, leaving 18 bases between them. Germline CDR1 and CDR2: MNHEY and SVGAGI. The CDR3 loop reads CASSSPGDSPDTEAFF. The CDR3 bases are TGTGCCAGCAGTTCGCCCGGGGATTCTCCGGACACTGAAGCTTTCTTT.

Concerning this clone itself: Other DNA sequences in this sample translate to the same CDR3. This rearrangement joins TRBV7-2 to TRBJ2-2, with 9 nucleotides matching TRBD2. Germline CDR1 and CDR2: SGHTA and FQGNSA. This CDR3 is 16 amino acids long. After removal of 2 bases from V and 4 bases from J, the junction contained 5 bases not matched to a gene. CDR3 residues: CASSLSAGGITGELFF. The CDR3 DNA sequence: TGTGCCAGCAGCTTAAGTGCGGGAGGGATCACCGGGGAGCTGTTTTTT.

This chain connects TRBV18 to TRBJ2-7, with 8 nucleotides matching TRBD2. J was trimmed by 0 bases and V by 4 bases; bases with no gene match: 11. CDR1 is KGHSH and CDR2 is LQKENI in the germline V gene. The CDR3 is 17 amino acids. The CDR3 region is CASSRTGAGANSYEQYF. DNA for the CDR3: TGTGCCAGCTCACGAACCGGAGCGGGAGCGAACTCCTACGAGCAGTACTTC.

CDR3: CASSPRLAGINTGELFF. The CDR3 DNA follows: TGTGCCAGCAGCCCTCGACTAGCGGGGATTAACACCGGGGAGCTGTTTTTT. The chain employs TRBV9 and TRBJ2-2; 11 bases fit TRBD2. With V trimmed by 4 bases and J by 2 bases, 7 bases remained unmatched. The CDR3 is 17 residues long. CDR1 is SGDLS, CDR2 YYNGEE, per germline.

This rearrangement joins TRBV4-3 to TRBJ2-5; 7 nucleotides line up with TRBD2. Trimming removed 1 base from V and 3 bases from J; junction bases left unmatched: 5. Germline values: CDR1 LGHNA, CDR2 YSLEER. This CDR3 is 15 amino acids long. CDR3 protein: CASSQGDYQEETQYF. The CDR3 region has the DNA TGCGCCAGCAGCCAAGGGGACTATCAAGAAGAGACCCAGTACTTC.

The rearrangement uses TRBV18 and TRBJ2-3; tentative D call: TRBD2 (5 bases). CDR1 is KGHSH and CDR2 is LQKENI in the germline V gene. V lost 3 bases and J lost 0, with 16 bases in between. The CDR3 length is 17 residues. The CDR3 DNA follows: TGTGCCAGCTCACCTCCCGGGAAGGGCCGAAGCACAGATACGCAGTATTTT. It yields the protein CASSPPGKGRSTDTQYF.

The V call is TRBV15, the J call TRBJ1-5, with 10 bases identical to TRBD1. The CDR3 contains 16 residues. V dropped 1 base and J dropped 6; count of bases not matched to a gene: 6. Germline V gives CDR1 LNHNV, CDR2 YYDKDF (reference sequence). CDR3 protein: CATSRGGTGVGQPQHF. The CDR3, as DNA: TGTGCCACCAGCAGAGGAGGGACAGGGGTGGGTCAGCCCCAGCATTTT.

The chain links TRBV11-2 to TRBJ2-7; 16 bases map to TRBD2. Germline V gene lookup returns CDR1 SGHAT and CDR2 FQNNGV. CDR3 size: 18 residues. V gave up 1 base and J gave up 0 bases; unmatched junction bases: 3. The CDR3 spells CASSLVGLAGGSSYEQYF. Written as DNA, the CDR3 is TGTGCCAGCAGCTTAGTGGGACTAGCGGGAGGGTCCTCCTACGAGCAGTACTTC. Combining the CDR3 with reference TRBV11-2 and TRBJ2-7 gives the whole variable domain EAGVAQSPRYKIIEKRQSVAFWCNPISGHATLYWYQQILGQGPKLLIQFQNNGVVDDSQLPKDRFSAERLKGVDSTLKIQPAKLEDSAVYLCASSLVGLAGGSSYEQYFGPGTRLTVT.

This clone was seen only a few times. The chain combines TRBV28 with TRBJ1-4; D is possibly TRBD1 (5 bases). The V and J ends lost 2 bases and 10 bases respectively, with 20 bases between them. The CDR3 has 16 residues. The germline gives CDR1 MDHEN, CDR2 SYDVKM. The CDR3 nucleotides are TGTGCCAGCAGTTTACTCCGGGGCCCCGTGGGCGGAAAACTGTTTTTT. Amino acid sequence: CASSLLRGPVGGKLFF.

The CDR3 nucleotides are TGTGCCTGGAGCCCCGAGAGCAATCAGCCCCAGCATTTT. This translates into CAWSPESNQPQHF. This chain uses TRBV30 with TRBJ1-5; the D is unclear. Germline values: CDR1 GTSNPN, CDR2 SVGIG (reference sequence). This CDR3 comprises 13 residues. Deletions cut 3 bases from V and 1 base from J, with 7 bases between.

In its sample, this clone was seen once. The gene calls are TRBV5-6 and TRBJ1-4, with a tentative D call TRBD1 (6 bases). The length of the CDR3 is 13 residues. Trimming pared 0 bases from V and 11 bases from J, leaving 11 bases between. Germline-derived CDR1 and CDR2 are SGHDT and YYEEEE. The CDR3 sequence is CASSLGGGRKLFF. The CDR3 nucleotides read TGTGCCAGCAGCTTGGGAGGGGGAAGGAAACTGTTTTTT.